This T cell receptor (beta chain) emerged from a study of T cells in Graves' hyperthyroidism and ophthalmopathy. This clonotype has at least ten counts. As yet, its antigen is unknown. Amplification targeted TCR beta CDR3 regions from RNA transcripts. The HTBI set primed first-round TCR CDR3 RT-PCR. TCRdb processed the multiplex PCR reads anew with MiXCR; each CDR3 protein has one entry. The sample has 300,000 to 500,000 distinct CDR3 sequences, about 14% seen once. Not enrolled were patients with uncontrolled infection, other autoimmune disease, pregnancy or lactation. Per germline, CDR1 LGHDT and CDR2 YNNKEL (reference sequence). V lost 6 bases, J lost 0 bases, and 15 bases lay in between. CDR3 length equals 15 residues. General study findings and limits: Among thyroid clonotypes expanded above 0.001, most also appeared in blood.

The sequencing sample was made of blood. The TCR comes from a man over 45 with Graves' ophthalmopathy. The chain is built from TRBV3-1 and TRBJ2-7; D uncertain. The CDR3 DNA sequence: TGTGCCAGCAGTCGCGACTGGTCCAACTCCTACGAGCAGTACTTC. Translation gives CASSRDWSNSYEQYF.